The 18 T cell receptor beta chains below come from one sample, sequenced in a study of beta chain features in type 1 diabetes. Study-wide points: Across all four CD4+ subsets, people with type 1 diabetes showed modestly shorter TCRB CDR3s.

TCRB transcripts that were expressed got sequenced, as all of the isolated RNA had been reverse transcribed. TCRdb keeps only in-frame clones here, not all; method: immunoSEQ multiplex PCR. This table has around 600,000 clones, around an eighth appearing once. For these TCRs, the target antigens are not known. The sequencing sample was made of naive CD4+ T cells from blood. The receptors were sampled from a man aged 25 to 45 with type 1 diabetes.

Details on this clone: Other DNA sequences in the same sample also yield this CDR3. This chain links TRBV9 with TRBJ1-6; tentative D call: TRBD1 (5 bases). Per germline, CDR1 SGDLS and CDR2 YYNGEE. The CDR3 length is 15 residues. Trimming stripped 2 bases from V and 0 bases from J, with 6 bases between. Here the CDR3 reads CASSVGGSYNSPLHF. CDR3 bases: TGTGCCAGCAGCGTGGGGGGCTCCTATAATTCACCCCTCCACTTT.

This chain links TRBV2 with TRBJ2-1; D possibly corresponds to TRBD2 (6 bases). Trimming cost V 6 bases and J 0 bases, with 9 bases left between them. The V gene's germline CDR1 is SNHLY and CDR2 FYNNEI. CDR3 length: 14 residues. CDR3 in DNA: TGTGCCAGCAGGGGGGGAAGCTCCTACAATGAGCAGTTCTTC. Translating it yields CASRGGSSYNEQFF.

The chain is built from TRBV6-4 and TRBJ2-2, with a tentative D call TRBD1 (6 bases). Per germline, CDR1 MRHNA and CDR2 SNTAGT. Trimming stripped 0 bases from V and 5 bases from J, with 13 bases between. The CDR3 sequence is 16 residues long. In nucleotides, the CDR3 is TGTGCCAGCAGTGACTCGAGGGGACACCGTACCGGGGAGCTGTTTTTT. It translates to CASSDSRGHRTGELFF.

The gene calls are TRBV5-6 and TRBJ2-7; D not certain. Germline lookup yields CDR1 SGHDT and CDR2 YYEEEE. CDR3 length: 11 amino acids. Trimming took off 3 bases at V and 6 bases at J, with 7 bases between the two ends. Here the CDR3 DNA reads TGTGCCAGCAGCTGGAGACTCGAGCAGTACTTC. This codes for CASSWRLEQYF.

The chain employs TRBV5-4 and TRBJ1-4, with 9 bases aligning to TRBD1. Germline CDR1 SGHNT, CDR2 YYREEE (reference sequence). The CDR3 has 15 amino acids. V trimming: 1 base; J trimming: 8 bases; junction bases outside the gene matches: 6. The CDR3 reads CASSLFGTGREKLFF. CDR3 DNA sequence: TGTGCCAGCAGCTTGTTTGGGACAGGGAGAGAAAAACTGTTTTTT.

The chain combines TRBV6-5 with TRBJ1-1; D is unresolved. The CDR3 is 13 amino acids. Germline assignment: CDR1 MNHEY and CDR2 SVGAGI. The V and J ends lost 3 bases and 4 bases respectively, with 9 bases between them. Here the CDR3 reads CASSYGGFTEAFF. The CDR3 DNA is TGTGCCAGCAGTTATGGAGGGTTCACTGAAGCTTTCTTT.

The chain employs TRBV7-2 and TRBJ2-7; 11 bases agree with TRBD1. The CDR3 loop spans 16 amino acids. Germline V gene data show CDR1 as SGHTA and CDR2 as FQGNSA. V shed 5 bases and J 6 bases; nucleotides not matched to a gene: 12. The CDR3 DNA is TGTGCCAGCAGCCCCATAGTCGGACAGGGGGCCTCCGAGCAGTACTTC. Encoded protein: CASSPIVGQGASEQYF. Based on the CDR3 plus reference TRBV7-2 and TRBJ2-7, the full variable domain is GAGVSQSPSNKVTEKGKDVELRCDPISGHTALYWYRQSLGQGLEFLIYFQGNSAPDKSGLPSDRFSAERTGGSVSTLTIQRTQQEDSAVYLCASSPIVGQGASEQYFGPGTRLTVT.

The chain combines TRBV20-1 with TRBJ1-1; perhaps TRBD1 as D (5 bases). V dropped 6 bases and J dropped 8 bases, with 13 bases sitting between them. This CDR3 has 11 amino acids. CDR1 is DFQATT and CDR2 is SNEGSKA in the germline V gene (reference sequence). CDR3 DNA sequence: TGCAGTGCCGAAAGAGGGGCGGAAGCTTTCTTT. Translation: CSAERGAEAFF.

In this sample, this clone turned up a few times. The chain couples TRBV7-8 to TRBJ1-4; weak D call: TRBD1 (5 bases). This CDR3 is built from 14 residues. CDR1 is SGHVS, CDR2 FQNEAQ, per germline. Trimming removed 2 bases from V and 7 bases from J, with 11 bases in between. As DNA, the CDR3 is TGTGCCAGCAGCTTATCGGGGCTGGGTGAAAAACTGTTTTTT. Its translation: CASSLSGLGEKLFF.

This chain links TRBV29-1 with TRBJ2-2; D is unresolved. V was cut by 5 bases and J by 7 bases, with 14 bases left in between. CDR1 and CDR2 from the germline V gene are SQVTM and ANQGSEA. The CDR3 runs 13 residues. The CDR3 loop is CSVRRLGNGELFF. In DNA, the CDR3 is TGCAGCGTTCGACGACTCGGAAACGGGGAGCTGTTTTTT.

The chain links TRBV7-8 to TRBJ1-2; D is ambiguous. Looked up from germline, CDR1 is SGHVS and CDR2 is FQNEAQ. This CDR3 has 15 residues. V lost 2 bases and J 5 bases, leaving 15 bases between the germline ends. CDR3 sequence: CASSLSGREAYGYTF. The CDR3 DNA reads TGTGCCAGCAGCTTAAGCGGACGGGAAGCATATGGCTACACCTTC.

V usage is TRBV7-8 and J usage is TRBJ2-7, with a tentative D call TRBD2 (6 bases). This CDR3 comprises 17 residues. Trimming removed 0 bases from V and 0 bases from J, with 15 bases in between. Per the germline V gene, CDR1 is SGHVS and CDR2 is FQNEAQ. CDR3 sequence: CASSLAVGLSSSYEQYF. The CDR3 region has the DNA TGTGCCAGCAGCTTAGCGGTGGGACTGTCAAGCTCCTACGAGCAGTACTTC. The whole variable domain, remainder taken from reference TRBV7-8 and TRBJ2-7, is GAGVSQSPRYKVAKRGQDVALRCDPISGHVSLFWYQQALGQGPEFLTYFQNEAQLDKSGLPSDRFFAERPEGSVSTLKIQRTQQEDSAVYLCASSLAVGLSSSYEQYFGPGTRLTVT.

The chain employs TRBV19 and TRBJ2-5; 8 positions match TRBD1. V trimming: 3 bases; J trimming: 4 bases; junction bases outside the gene matches: 1. Germline CDR1 LNHDA, CDR2 SQIVND (reference sequence). CDR3 length: 13 residues. The CDR3 region is CASSMDRVETQYF. DNA for the CDR3: TGTGCCAGTAGTATGGACAGGGTAGAGACCCAGTACTTC. The entire variable domain, with the rest obtained from reference TRBV19 and TRBJ2-5, is as follows: DGGITQSPKYLFRKEGQNVTLSCEQNLNHDAMYWYRQDPGQGLRLIYYSQIVNDFQKGDIAEGYSVSREKKESFPLTVTSAQKNPTAFYLCASSMDRVETQYFGPGTRLLVL.

The J gene is TRBJ1-6, the V gene TRBV19, with D uncertain. Trimming left V 5 bases short and J 9 bases short, with 8 bases between. This CDR3 has 12 residues. Germline CDR1 LNHDA, CDR2 SQIVND (reference sequence). The CDR3 sequence: CASSYKGSPLHF. DNA of the CDR3: TGTGCCAGTAGTTATAAGGGTTCACCCCTCCACTTT. The full variable domain, with the rest looked up from reference TRBV19 and TRBJ1-6, is DGGITQSPKYLFRKEGQNVTLSCEQNLNHDAMYWYRQDPGQGLRLIYYSQIVNDFQKGDIAEGYSVSREKKESFPLTVTSAQKNPTAFYLCASSYKGSPLHFGNGTRLTVT.

This clone was seen only a few times. This chain links TRBV9 with TRBJ2-3, with 9 bases matching TRBD2. The V gene's germline CDR1 is SGDLS and CDR2 YYNGEE. The CDR3 is made up of 16 amino acids. Trimming cost V 4 bases and J 2 bases; bases outside gene matches: 8. CDR3 protein: CASSLTIAGDTDTQYF. Written as DNA, the CDR3 is TGTGCCAGCAGCTTAACTATAGCGGGGGACACAGATACGCAGTATTTT.

This clone was detected a few times. CDR3 sequence reads: CSVDRTGETQYF. The CDR3 nucleotides read TGCAGCGTTGATCGGACAGGAGAGACCCAGTACTTC. The chain is built from TRBV29-1 and TRBJ2-5; 7 bases are a match to TRBD1. This CDR3 spans 12 amino acids. Germline V gene lookup returns CDR1 SQVTM and CDR2 ANQGSEA. The ends lost 3 bases at V and 4 bases at J; junction bases unmatched: 2.

This clone has more than one count but fewer than ten. The rearrangement joins TRBV11-2 to TRBJ1-5, with D possibly TRBD1 on 6 matching bases. Trimming took off 5 bases at V and 5 bases at J, with 10 bases between the two ends. The CDR3 extends over 13 amino acids. Germline V gives CDR1 SGHAT, CDR2 FQNNGV. The CDR3 DNA reads as TGTGCCAGCAGCACAGGGTTAGATCAGCCCCAGCATTTT. The encoded protein is CASSTGLDQPQHF.

Notes on this clone: Other DNA sequences in this specimen translate into the identical CDR3. This chain connects TRBV18 to TRBJ2-6, with a tentative D call TRBD1 (6 bases). The CDR3 totals 16 residues. The germline V gene encodes CDR1 KGHSH and CDR2 LQKENI. The V end lost 3 bases, the J end lost 0 bases, and 9 bases lay between the germline ends. CDR3 region: CASSPTGSSGANVLTF. The DNA of the CDR3 is TGTGCCAGCTCACCGACAGGTAGCTCTGGGGCCAACGTCCTGACTTTC.